This T cell receptor (beta chain) originates from a study of T cell changes during pregnancy in multiple sclerosis. Germline CDR1 reads KGHSH; CDR2 reads LQKENI. Trimming left V 3 bases short and J 2 bases short, with 7 bases between. The CDR3 contains 13 residues. The method was immunoSEQ multiplex PCR; TCRdb's version includes in-frame clones alone and lacks a portion of them. Of about 120,000 clones in the sample, 92% were seen once. The chain uses TRBV18 and TRBJ2-5, with a possible D match to TRBD1 (6 bases). The origin of this receptor is a female donor with multiple sclerosis, enrolled in a pregnancy study. Sequencing was performed on peripheral blood, taken in the third trimester of pregnancy. The DNA for the CDR3 is TGTGCCAGCTCACCCGGGACACAAGAGACCCAGTACTTC. Protein product: CASSPGTQETQYF.